This T cell receptor (beta chain) was obtained from a study of vaccination effects on CD4 cells after COVID-19. V was pared by 1 base and J by 4 bases, with 4 bases of the junction left unmatched. This CDR3 region has 14 residues. Germline V CDR1 and CDR2: SGHRS, YFSETQ. Prior to sequencing, the ViraFEST assay stimulated PBMC with viral peptide pools, which expanded the antigen-specific CD4+ T cells. CD4+ T cells were isolated after less than 13 days of culture. None of these healthy vaccinees had been infected with SARS-CoV-2 before vaccination. PBMC cultures contained 1.5 million to 2 million cells per well, approximately 11 IU/ml IL-2 and 10 ug/ml peptides. Cultures got half-medium changes with IL-2 on days 3 and 7. The repertoire was sequenced with immunoSEQ multiplex PCR; TCRdb's copy has only in-frame clones and lacks some. The sample records approximately 25,000 clones, around 70% being singletons.

Regarding this clone: Its antigen is as yet unknown.

Study-wide results and caveats: The study found marked clonal contraction of infection- and vaccine-induced clones late after vaccination. After vaccination of healthy people, only 1 of 255 vaccine-induced clones cross-reacted with common cold coronaviruses.

Sample: CD4+ T cells from PBMCs cultured with SARS-CoV-2 spike peptides, taken before COVID-19 vaccination. The chain joins TRBV5-1 to TRBJ2-5, with TRBD2 matching 7 bases. The sequence was obtained from a human donor who received a COVID-19 vaccine. The CDR3 DNA reads TGCGCCAGCAGCTTGAATGGGGAGGGAGAGACCCAGTACTTC. This translates into CASSLNGEGETQYF.